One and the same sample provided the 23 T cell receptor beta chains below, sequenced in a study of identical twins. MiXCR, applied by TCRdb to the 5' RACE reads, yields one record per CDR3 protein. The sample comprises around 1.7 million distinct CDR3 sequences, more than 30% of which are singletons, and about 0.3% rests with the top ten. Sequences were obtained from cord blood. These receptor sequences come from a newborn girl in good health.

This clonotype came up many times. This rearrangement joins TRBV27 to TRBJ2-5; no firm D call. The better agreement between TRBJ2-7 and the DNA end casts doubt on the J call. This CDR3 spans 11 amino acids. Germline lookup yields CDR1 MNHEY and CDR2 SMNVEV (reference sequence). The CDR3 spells CASRHIHEQYF. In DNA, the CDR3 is TGTGCCAGCAGGCATATCCACGAGCAGTACTTC.

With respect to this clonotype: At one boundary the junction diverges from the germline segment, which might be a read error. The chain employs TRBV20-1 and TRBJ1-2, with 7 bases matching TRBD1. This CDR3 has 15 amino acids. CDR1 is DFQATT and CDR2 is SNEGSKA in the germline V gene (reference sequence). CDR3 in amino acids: CGAVNSGQPSYGYTF. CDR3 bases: TGCGGTGCTGTTAACTCGGGACAGCCGTCCTATGGCTACACCTTC.

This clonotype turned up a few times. This chain's CDR3 is CASSQDPGPSYNEQFF. The CDR3 bases are TGTGCCAGCAGCCAAGATCCGGGACCCTCCTACAATGAGCAGTTCTTC. The chain employs TRBV4-2 and TRBJ2-1; D possibly uses TRBD1 or TRBD2 (5 bases each). The length of the CDR3 is 16 residues. V lost 0 bases and J lost 0, with 9 bases in between. Per germline, CDR1 LGHNA and CDR2 YNFKEQ.

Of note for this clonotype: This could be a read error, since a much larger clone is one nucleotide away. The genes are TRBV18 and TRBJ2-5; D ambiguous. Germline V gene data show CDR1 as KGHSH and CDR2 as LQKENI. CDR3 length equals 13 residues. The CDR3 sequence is CVSSPPTQETQYF. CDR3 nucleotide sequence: TGTGTCAGCTCACCGCCTACCCAAGAGACCCAGTACTTC.

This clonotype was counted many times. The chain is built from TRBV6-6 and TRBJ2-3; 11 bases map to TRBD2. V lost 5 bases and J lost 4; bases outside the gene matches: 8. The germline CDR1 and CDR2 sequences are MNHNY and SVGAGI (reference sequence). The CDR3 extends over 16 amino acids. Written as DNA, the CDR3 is TGTGCCAGCAGTCTGACTAGCGGGAAGGTTTCAGATACGCAGTATTTT. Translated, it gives CASSLTSGKVSDTQYF.

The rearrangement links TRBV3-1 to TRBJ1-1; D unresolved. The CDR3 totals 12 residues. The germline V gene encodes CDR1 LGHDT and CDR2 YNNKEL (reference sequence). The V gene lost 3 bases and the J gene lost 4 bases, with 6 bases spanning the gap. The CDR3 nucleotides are TGTGCCAGCAGCCAGGAGGGCACTGAAGCTTTCTTT. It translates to CASSQEGTEAFF.

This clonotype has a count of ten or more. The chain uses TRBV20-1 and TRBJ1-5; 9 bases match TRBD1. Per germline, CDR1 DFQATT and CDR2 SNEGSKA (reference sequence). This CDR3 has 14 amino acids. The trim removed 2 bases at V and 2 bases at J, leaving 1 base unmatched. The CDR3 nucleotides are TGCAGTGCTAGAAGGACAGGGGGCAATCAGCCCCAGCATTTT. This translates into CSARRTGGNQPQHF.

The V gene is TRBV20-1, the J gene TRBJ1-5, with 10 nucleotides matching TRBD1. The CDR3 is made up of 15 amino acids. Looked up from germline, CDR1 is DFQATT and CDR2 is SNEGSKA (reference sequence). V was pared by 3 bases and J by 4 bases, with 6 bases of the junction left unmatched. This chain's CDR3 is CSASPRQGANQPQHF. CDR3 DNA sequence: TGCAGTGCTAGTCCCAGACAGGGGGCGAATCAGCCCCAGCATTTT.

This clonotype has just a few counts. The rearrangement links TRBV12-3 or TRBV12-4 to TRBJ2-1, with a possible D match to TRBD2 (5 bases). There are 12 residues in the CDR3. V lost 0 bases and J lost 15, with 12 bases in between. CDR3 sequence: CASSLALAGSFF. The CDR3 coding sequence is TGTGCCAGCAGTTTAGCGCTAGCTGGGTCGTTCTTC.

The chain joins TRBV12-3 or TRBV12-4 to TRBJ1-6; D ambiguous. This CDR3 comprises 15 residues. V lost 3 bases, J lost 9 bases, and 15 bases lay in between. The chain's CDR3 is CASSLGIRIGSPLHF. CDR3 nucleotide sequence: TGTGCCAGCAGTTTGGGCATCCGGATCGGTTCACCCCTCCACTTT.

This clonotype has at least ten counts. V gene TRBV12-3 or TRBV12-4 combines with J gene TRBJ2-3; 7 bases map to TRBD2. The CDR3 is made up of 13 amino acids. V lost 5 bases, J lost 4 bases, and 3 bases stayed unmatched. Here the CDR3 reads CASSPREADTQYF. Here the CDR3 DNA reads TGTGCCAGCAGTCCCCGGGAGGCAGATACGCAGTATTTT.

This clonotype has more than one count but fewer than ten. The CDR3 region has the DNA TGTGCCAGCAGTTTGTTAGGATTCTCCTACGAGCAGTACTTC. This codes for CASSLLGFSYEQYF. The gene calls are TRBV28 and TRBJ2-7; D ambiguous. The CDR3 is made up of 14 amino acids. V gave up 3 bases and J gave up 0 bases, with 9 bases separating them. CDR1 and CDR2 from the germline V gene are MDHEN and SYDVKM.

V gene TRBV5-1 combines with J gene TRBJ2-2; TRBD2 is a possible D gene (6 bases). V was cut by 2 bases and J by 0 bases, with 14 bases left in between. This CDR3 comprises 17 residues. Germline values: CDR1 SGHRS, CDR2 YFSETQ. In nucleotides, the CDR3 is TGCGCCAGCAGCTTTGGGGGGACGACCGCGAACACCGGGGAGCTGTTTTTT. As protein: CASSFGGTTANTGELFF.

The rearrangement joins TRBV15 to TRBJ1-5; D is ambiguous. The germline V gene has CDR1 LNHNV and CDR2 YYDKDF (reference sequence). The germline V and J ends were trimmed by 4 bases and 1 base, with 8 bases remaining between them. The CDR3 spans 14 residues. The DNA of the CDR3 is TGTGCCACCAGCATTCGATACAGCAATCAGCCCCAGCATTTT. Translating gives CATSIRYSNQPQHF.

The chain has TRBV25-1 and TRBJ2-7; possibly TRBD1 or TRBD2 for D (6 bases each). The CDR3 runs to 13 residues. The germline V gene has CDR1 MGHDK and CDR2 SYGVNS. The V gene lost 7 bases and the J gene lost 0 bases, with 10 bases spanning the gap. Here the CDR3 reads CASMRGASYEQYF. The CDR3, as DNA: TGTGCCAGCATGAGGGGGGCCTCCTACGAGCAGTACTTC.

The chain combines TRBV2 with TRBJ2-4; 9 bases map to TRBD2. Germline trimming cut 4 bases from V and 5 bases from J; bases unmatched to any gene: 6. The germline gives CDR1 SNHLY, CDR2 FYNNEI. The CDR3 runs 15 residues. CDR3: CASSAYSGGQNIQYF. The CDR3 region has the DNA TGTGCCAGCAGTGCCTATAGCGGGGGACAAAACATTCAGTACTTC. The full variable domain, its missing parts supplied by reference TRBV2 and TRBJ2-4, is EPEVTQTPSHQVTQMGQEVILRCVPISNHLYFYWYRQILGQKVEFLVSFYNNEISEKSEIFDDQFSVERPDGSNFTLKIRSTKLEDSAMYFCASSAYSGGQNIQYFGAGTRLSVL.

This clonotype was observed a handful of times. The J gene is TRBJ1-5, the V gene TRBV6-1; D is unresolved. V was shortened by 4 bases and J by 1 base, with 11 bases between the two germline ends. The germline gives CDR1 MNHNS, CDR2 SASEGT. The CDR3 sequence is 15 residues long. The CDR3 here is CASSVVGRSNQPQHF. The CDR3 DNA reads TGTGCCAGCAGTGTGGTAGGAAGAAGCAATCAGCCCCAGCATTTT.

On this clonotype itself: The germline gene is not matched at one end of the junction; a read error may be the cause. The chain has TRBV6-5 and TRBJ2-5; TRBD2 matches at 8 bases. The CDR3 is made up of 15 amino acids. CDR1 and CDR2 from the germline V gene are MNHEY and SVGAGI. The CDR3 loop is CASGYSGGRSETQYF. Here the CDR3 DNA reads TGTGCCAGCGGTTACTCTGGCGGGAGGAGCGAGACCCAGTACTTC.

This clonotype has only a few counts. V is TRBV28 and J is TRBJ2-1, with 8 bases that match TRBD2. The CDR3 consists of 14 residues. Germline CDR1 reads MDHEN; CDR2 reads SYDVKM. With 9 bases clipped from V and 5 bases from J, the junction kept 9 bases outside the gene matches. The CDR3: CASLGLAIHNEQFF. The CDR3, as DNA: TGTGCCAGTTTAGGACTAGCAATACACAATGAGCAGTTCTTC.

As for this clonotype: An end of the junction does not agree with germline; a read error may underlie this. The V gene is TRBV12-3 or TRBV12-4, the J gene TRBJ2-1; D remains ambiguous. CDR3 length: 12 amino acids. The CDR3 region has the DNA TGTGTCAGCAGTTTAGCCAACAATGAGCAGTTCTTC. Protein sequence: CVSSLANNEQFF.

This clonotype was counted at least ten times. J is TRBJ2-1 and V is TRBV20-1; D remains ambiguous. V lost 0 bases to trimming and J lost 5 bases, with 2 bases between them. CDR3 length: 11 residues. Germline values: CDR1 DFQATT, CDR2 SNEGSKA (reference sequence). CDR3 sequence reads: CSAREDNEQFF. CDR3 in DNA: TGCAGTGCTAGAGAGGACAATGAGCAGTTCTTC.

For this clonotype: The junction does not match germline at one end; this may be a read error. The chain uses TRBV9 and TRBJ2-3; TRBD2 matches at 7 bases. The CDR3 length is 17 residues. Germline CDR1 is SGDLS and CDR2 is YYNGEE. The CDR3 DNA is TGTGCCAGCAGCCCCCTGGCGAGGACTAGAACCACAGATGCGCAGTATTTT. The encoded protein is CASSPLARTRTTDAQYF.

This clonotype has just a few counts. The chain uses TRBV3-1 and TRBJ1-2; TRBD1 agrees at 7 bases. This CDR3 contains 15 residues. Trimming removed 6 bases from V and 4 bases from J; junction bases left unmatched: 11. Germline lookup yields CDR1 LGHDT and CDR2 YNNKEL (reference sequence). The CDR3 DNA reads TGTGCCAGCAGGCCAAGAGGGACAGCTCCCTATGGCTACACCTTC. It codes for CASRPRGTAPYGYTF.